A single sample gave rise to the 12 T cell receptor beta chains below, sequenced in a study of T cell repertoires in cytomegalovirus infection. TCRdb re-analysed the reads in MiXCR, keeping a single row per CDR3 protein. The data contain about 490,000 distinct CDR3 sequences, around 10% of them singletons. Material: PBMCs. These receptor sequences come from a human donor in good health (CMV status not recorded). Some clones in this sample may be carry-over from other donors' samples.

The chain recombines TRBV20-1 with TRBJ2-3; no clear D. V was cut by 6 bases and J by 5 bases, with 18 bases left in between. The CDR3 runs to 14 residues. CDR1 and CDR2 (germline): DFQATT, SNEGSKA (reference sequence). The CDR3 loop is CSARTSVVGDTQYF. DNA for the CDR3: TGCAGTGCGAGGACCAGCGTGGTGGGAGATACGCAGTATTTT.

This clonotype has a count of ten or more. This rearrangement joins TRBV6-1 to TRBJ2-7, with TRBD1 matching over 10 bases. V was pared by 5 bases and J by 2 bases, with 9 bases of the junction left unmatched. The CDR3 sequence is 16 residues long. The germline V gene encodes CDR1 MNHNS and CDR2 SASEGT. The CDR3 loop reads CASSIPGQGFTYEQYF. CDR3 coding DNA: TGTGCCAGCAGTATACCGGGACAGGGGTTTACCTACGAGCAGTACTTC.

This clonotype was recorded many times. V and J are TRBV12-3 or TRBV12-4 and TRBJ2-5, with D perhaps TRBD1 (5 bases). CDR3 length: 14 residues. Trimming shortened V by 5 bases and J by 5 bases, and 15 bases separated the two germline ends. The CDR3 sequence: CASSPKGIRETQYF. DNA for the CDR3: TGTGCCAGCAGTCCAAAGGGGATTAGGGAGACCCAGTACTTC.

The chain has TRBV5-1 and TRBJ2-5; D is unresolved. In germline, CDR1 is SGHRS, CDR2 YFSETQ. This CDR3 comprises 11 residues. The V gene lost 6 bases and the J gene lost 0 bases, with 3 bases spanning the gap. CDR3 sequence reads: CASKHQETQYF. DNA of the CDR3: TGCGCCAGCAAACACCAAGAGACCCAGTACTTC.

This clonotype came up many times. The J gene is TRBJ2-2, the V gene TRBV11-2, with a tentative D call TRBD1 (6 bases). Germline CDR1 SGHAT, CDR2 FQNNGV. The CDR3 runs 17 residues. V was cut by 1 base and J by 6 bases, with 18 bases left in between. CDR3 DNA sequence: TGTGCCAGCAGCTTAGCGACGGGGACATTCCCCCCCGGGGAGCTGTTTTTT. Its translation: CASSLATGTFPPGELFF.

This clonotype has a count of ten or more. The V gene is TRBV7-3, the J gene TRBJ2-7; the D gene is possibly TRBD1 (6 bases). Trimming took off 5 bases at V and 5 bases at J, with 22 bases between the two ends. CDR1 and CDR2 from the germline V gene are SGHTA and FQGTGA. The CDR3 loop spans 16 amino acids. The CDR3 nucleotides are TGTGCCAGCAGCATGGGGGCCGGCCGAGACGGCAACGAGCAGTACTTC. It encodes CASSMGAGRDGNEQYF.

The chain employs TRBV20-1 and TRBJ2-7; the match to TRBD2 covers 8 bases. Germline CDR1 is DFQATT and CDR2 is SNEGSKA (reference sequence). With V trimmed by 3 bases and J by 5 bases, 6 bases remained unmatched. The CDR3 extends over 13 amino acids. The CDR3 region has the DNA TGCAGTGCTAGCGGGGGGGATGGTGACGAGCAGTACTTC. Its protein product is CSASGGDGDEQYF.

This sequence joins TRBV28 and TRBJ2-7; possible D gene TRBD2, 5 bases. Trimming stripped 5 bases from V and 2 bases from J, with 16 bases between. The CDR3 totals 15 residues. The germline CDR1 and CDR2 sequences are MDHEN and SYDVKM. In DNA, the CDR3 is TGTGCCAGCAGTCCTCTAGCCAGGCTCACCTACGAGCAGTACTTC. Encoded protein: CASSPLARLTYEQYF.

The sample holds many counts of this clonotype. The genes are TRBV7-6 and TRBJ1-2; 7 bases align to TRBD1. Losses at the gene ends were 5 bases for V and 8 bases for J; bases not matched to a gene: 8. The CDR3 covers 13 residues. From germline, CDR1 is SGHVS and CDR2 FNYEAQ. The CDR3 DNA is TGTGCCAGCAGCCCCCGGACAGGCCACGGCTACACCTTC. Protein: CASSPRTGHGYTF. Drawing the rest from reference TRBV7-6 and TRBJ1-2, the complete variable domain is GAGVSQSPRYKVTKRGQDVALRCDPISGHVSLYWYRQALGQGPEFLTYFNYEAQQDKSGLPNDRFSAERPEGSISTLTIQRTEQRDSAMYRCASSPRTGHGYTFGSGTRLTVV.

J is TRBJ1-2 and V is TRBV5-1, with a weak D call TRBD1 (5 bases). Germline CDR1 is SGHRS and CDR2 is YFSETQ. CDR3 length: 13 amino acids. Trimming took off 0 bases at V and 3 bases at J, with 6 bases between the two ends. The CDR3 spells CASSLEQDYGYTF. The DNA of the CDR3 is TGCGCCAGCAGCTTGGAACAGGACTATGGCTACACCTTC.

This clonotype appeared many times. This chain links TRBV4-1 with TRBJ1-6; TRBD1 agrees at 8 bases. CDR3 length equals 16 residues. The germline gives CDR1 MGHRA, CDR2 YSYEKL. After removal of 0 bases from V and 7 bases from J, the junction contained 5 bases not matched to a gene. CDR3 residues: CASSQERTGMNSPLHF. In DNA form, the CDR3 reads TGCGCCAGCAGCCAAGAAAGGACAGGGATGAATTCACCCCTCCACTTT.

The chain combines TRBV9 with TRBJ2-2; 10 nucleotides align to TRBD1. This CDR3 comprises 18 residues. Unmatched junction bases numbered 7, after V lost 2 bases and J lost 0 bases. Germline V CDR1 and CDR2: SGDLS, YYNGEE. The chain's CDR3 is CASSVLGGQGANTGELFF. The CDR3 DNA reads TGTGCCAGCAGCGTCCTGGGCGGACAGGGGGCGAACACCGGGGAGCTGTTTTTT. The entire variable domain, with the rest obtained from reference TRBV9 and TRBJ2-2, is as follows: DSGVTQTPKHLITATGQRVTLRCSPRSGDLSVYWYQQSLDQGLQFLIQYYNGEERAKGNILERFSAQQFPDLHSELNLSSLELGDSALYFCASSVLGGQGANTGELFFGEGSRLTVL.